The 11 T cell receptor beta chains given below trace back to one sample, sequenced in a study of response to subunit inactivated influenza vaccine. MiXCR was run by TCRdb on the RT-PCR reads, yielding one entry per CDR3 protein. This sample has a few hundred thousand distinct CDR3 sequences; 14% occur once, and the top ten carry around 10%. Here the sequenced sample was PBMCs from blood, taken 12 days after vaccination. The receptors here all came from a man between 45 and 60 years old who received an inactivated influenza vaccine.

The chain links TRBV5-1 to TRBJ2-5; D perhaps matches TRBD2 (6 bases). V lost 0 bases and J 7 bases, leaving 13 bases between the germline ends. CDR3 length equals 14 residues. CDR1 and CDR2 (germline): SGHRS, YFSETQ. CDR3 DNA: TGCGCCAGCAGCTTGGCGGGGGACGGGGGGACCCAGTACTTC. This sequence encodes CASSLAGDGGTQYF.

This clonotype was counted ten times or more. The CDR3 is CSVSYRNTGELFF. The CDR3 DNA is TGCAGTGTCAGTTACAGGAACACCGGGGAGCTGTTTTTT. This sequence joins TRBV20-1 and TRBJ2-2; D gene uncertain. V gave up 7 bases and J gave up 1 base, with 10 bases separating them. This CDR3 has 13 residues. The germline gives CDR1 DFQATT, CDR2 SNEGSKA (reference sequence).

This clonotype was observed a few times. The J gene is TRBJ2-1, the V gene TRBV29-1; 16 bases are a match to TRBD2. Germline-derived CDR1 and CDR2 are SQVTM and ANQGSEA. V lost 5 bases and J lost 2; bases outside the gene matches: 6. The CDR3 consists of 17 residues. The CDR3 loop is CSVFGTSGGAAYNEQFF. In nucleotides, the CDR3 is TGCAGCGTTTTCGGGACTAGCGGGGGGGCAGCCTACAATGAGCAGTTCTTC.

This clonotype was picked up a small number of times. The chain recombines TRBV10-3 with TRBJ2-1; D perhaps matches TRBD2 (6 bases). V was cut by 0 bases and J by 9 bases, with 9 bases left in between. CDR1 and CDR2 (germline): ENHRY, SYGVKD. This CDR3 is 13 amino acids long. The CDR3 bases are TGTGCCATCAGTGAGTCGAACGGGGGTGAGCAGTTCTTC. Translation: CAISESNGGEQFF.

A few counts support this clonotype. The V and J genes are TRBV29-1 and TRBJ2-3; TRBD1 aligns across 8 bases. The CDR3 is made up of 15 amino acids. Per germline, CDR1 SQVTM and CDR2 ANQGSEA. Losses at the gene ends were 7 bases for V and 4 bases for J; bases not matched to a gene: 13. This chain's CDR3 is CSAAAPRGHSDTQYF. The CDR3 nucleotides read TGCAGCGCCGCCGCCCCCAGGGGGCATTCAGATACGCAGTATTTT.

The rearrangement uses TRBV2 and TRBJ2-3, with D unclear. V was trimmed by 7 bases and J by 11 bases, leaving 13 bases between them. The CDR3 length is 11 residues. Germline V gene sequence: CDR1 SNHLY, CDR2 FYNNEI. The chain's CDR3 is CASTPLRQQYF. As DNA, the CDR3 is TGTGCCAGCACCCCCTTGAGGCAGCAGTATTTT.

This clonotype was observed many times. This chain joins TRBV15 and TRBJ2-3; D is unresolved. Per the germline V gene, CDR1 is LNHNV and CDR2 is YYDKDF (reference sequence). Trimming shortened V by 5 bases and J by 6 bases, and 9 bases separated the two germline ends. CDR3 length: 12 residues. The CDR3 DNA is TGTGCCACCAGCCCCATTCGGGATACGCAGTATTTT. Its translation: CATSPIRDTQYF.

This clonotype showed up just a few times. This sequence joins TRBV27 and TRBJ2-3; D remains unclear. The germline CDR1 and CDR2 sequences are MNHEY and SMNVEV (reference sequence). The CDR3 loop spans 15 amino acids. With 6 bases removed from V and 2 bases from J, the gap between germline ends came to 15 bases. The CDR3 here is CASRKNLVTTDTQYF. DNA for the CDR3: TGTGCCAGCAGGAAAAACTTAGTAACCACAGATACGCAGTATTTT.

This clonotype has just a few counts. V and J are TRBV5-1 and TRBJ2-3, with a tentative D call TRBD1 (5 bases). The CDR3 spans 15 residues. The V and J ends lost 1 base and 7 bases respectively, with 16 bases between them. From germline, CDR1 is SGHRS and CDR2 YFSETQ. The CDR3 coding sequence is TGCGCCAGCAGCTTGTATCCCAGGGAAGGTAATACGCAGTATTTT. Protein product: CASSLYPREGNTQYF.

At least ten counts were recorded for this clonotype. V is TRBV4-3 and J is TRBJ1-4; a weak D match, TRBD1 (6 bases). Germline CDR1 LGHNA, CDR2 YSLEER. Trimming took 3 bases from V and 7 from J, leaving 18 bases between them. CDR3 length equals 16 residues. CDR3 protein: CASSQGAQPRSEKLFF. The CDR3 coding sequence is TGCGCCAGCAGCCAGGGGGCACAGCCCCGCAGTGAAAAACTGTTTTTT.

The rearrangement links TRBV19 to TRBJ1-1, with D unclear. Germline V gives CDR1 LNHDA, CDR2 SQIVND (reference sequence). V lost 8 bases to trimming and J lost 1 base, with 5 bases between them. The CDR3 totals 11 residues. CDR3 amino acids: CASGWNTEAFF. CDR3 coding DNA: TGTGCCAGTGGGTGGAACACTGAAGCTTTCTTT.